The TCR beta chain described here comes from a study of beta chain features in type 1 diabetes. Reverse transcribing all isolated RNA meant expressed TCRB transcripts were sequenced. The average output of naive, central memory and regulatory T cell samples was several million reads. Sequencing used immunoSEQ multiplex PCR; TCRdb keeps in-frame clones, though not all of them. Altogether over 500,000 clones are present, roughly 16% being singletons, with the ten largest covering about 0.086%. Regarding the study as a whole: Sequencing from cDNA could over-represent high-TCR-expressing cells.

Trimming removed 7 bases from V and 7 bases from J, with 19 bases in between. The germline gives CDR1 SQVTM, CDR2 ANQGSEA. The CDR3 is 14 amino acids. In the case of this clone: Its cognate antigen is unknown.

The sequence derives from a man aged 18 to 35 in good health. Sequences were obtained from naive CD4+ T cells from blood. This rearrangement joins TRBV29-1 to TRBJ2-2; D may be TRBD1 (6 bases). The CDR3 DNA reads TGCAGCGGGGTCAGGGGTTCCCGGAACGGGGAGCTGTTTTTT. Amino acids: CSGVRGSRNGELFF.